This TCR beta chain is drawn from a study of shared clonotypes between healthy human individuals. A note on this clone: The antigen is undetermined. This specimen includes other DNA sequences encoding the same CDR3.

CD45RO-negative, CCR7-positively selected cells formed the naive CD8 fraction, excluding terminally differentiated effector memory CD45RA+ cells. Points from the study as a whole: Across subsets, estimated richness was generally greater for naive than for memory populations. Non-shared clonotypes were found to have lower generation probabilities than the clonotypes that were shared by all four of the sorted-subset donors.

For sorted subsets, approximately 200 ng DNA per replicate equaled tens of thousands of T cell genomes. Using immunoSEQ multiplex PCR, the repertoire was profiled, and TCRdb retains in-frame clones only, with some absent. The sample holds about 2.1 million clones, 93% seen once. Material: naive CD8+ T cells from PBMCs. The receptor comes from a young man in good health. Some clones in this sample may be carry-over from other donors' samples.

CDR3: CASSQGQGGTYEQYF. The CDR3 DNA reads TGCGCCAGCAGCCAGGGACAGGGAGGAACCTACGAGCAGTACTTC. The J gene is TRBJ2-7, the V gene TRBV4-1, with 9 bases matching TRBD1. V was clipped by 3 bases and J by 2 bases; unmatched bases: 5. The CDR3 length is 15 residues. Germline V gene sequence: CDR1 MGHRA, CDR2 YSYEKL.